This is a list of T cell receptor beta chains from one sample in a study of T cells of healthy individuals. Each CDR3 protein gets one entry after TCRdb re-called the 5' RACE reads with MiXCR. The table records 95,000 to 100,000 distinct CDR3 sequences, under 20% of them present only once. The source is a human donor in good health. Each CDR3 is given with its conserved first and last residue. The order of the fields is V gene, CDR3 protein.

V gene: TRBV18; CDR3 protein: CASSTGGSGTGGFYEQYF
V gene: TRBV20-1; CDR3 protein: CSANILWERFDEQFF
V gene: TRBV28; CDR3 protein: CASSFPPGQGVGFENEKLFF
V gene: TRBV4-3; CDR3 protein: CASSQDLGQGASSPLHF
V gene: TRBV7-2; CDR3 protein: CASSLGVADRVSEQYF
V gene: TRBV7-2; CDR3 protein: CASSSPGLRAAGAQYF
V gene: TRBV11-2; CDR3 protein: CASSATGVKAFF
V gene: TRBV24-1; CDR3 protein: CATSDSGTYEQYF
V gene: TRBV7-2; CDR3 protein: CASSLWDPNSPLHF
V gene: TRBV29-1; CDR3 protein: CSVLAKNIQYF
V gene: TRBV11-2; CDR3 protein: CASSLRGTGGADTQYF